The T cell receptor beta chain described here comes from a study of beta chain features in type 1 diabetes. Regarding the study as a whole: People with Type 1 diabetes carried modestly yet significantly shorter TCRB CDR3s in all four CD4+ subsets. Naive, central memory and regulatory TCRB repertoires appeared more similar among patients than healthy donors.

The isolated RNA, all of it, was reverse transcribed, so expressed TCRB transcripts were what got sequenced. Produced via immunoSEQ multiplex PCR; TCRdb's table is partial and in-frame only. The sample includes 250,000 to 300,000 clones, 24% of them seen just once. To note about this clone: Its antigen is unidentified.

CDR3 size: 16 residues. Trimming left V 3 bases short and J 6 bases short, with 18 bases between. CDR1 and CDR2 from the germline V gene are SGHTS and YDEGEE. A single heparinised draw of about 100 mL on average was taken per donor. Cells sorted by CD45RO/CCR7/CD25/CD127/CD95/CD27 comprised CD4+ naive, central memory, regulatory and stem cell-like memory cells. Sequencing was performed on naive CD4+ T cells from blood. V usage is TRBV5-8 and J usage is TRBJ2-2; D is possibly TRBD2 (6 bases). This clonotype was sampled from a woman aged 25 to 39 with type 1 diabetes. This chain's CDR3 is CASSSTPGAQPGELFF. DNA of the CDR3: TGTGCCAGCAGCTCGACTCCGGGAGCTCAACCCGGGGAGCTGTTTTTT.